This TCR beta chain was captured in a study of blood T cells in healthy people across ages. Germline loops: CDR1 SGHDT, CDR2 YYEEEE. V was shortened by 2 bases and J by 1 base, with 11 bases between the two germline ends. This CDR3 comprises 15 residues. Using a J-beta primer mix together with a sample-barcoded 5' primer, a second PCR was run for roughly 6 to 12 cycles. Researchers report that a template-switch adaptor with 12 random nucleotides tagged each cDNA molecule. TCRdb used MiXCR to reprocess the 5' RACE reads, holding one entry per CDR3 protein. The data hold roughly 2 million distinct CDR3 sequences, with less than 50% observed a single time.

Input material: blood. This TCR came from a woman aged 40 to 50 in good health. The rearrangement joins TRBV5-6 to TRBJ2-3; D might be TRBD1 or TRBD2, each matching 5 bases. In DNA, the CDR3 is TGTGCCAGCAGCTTCGGGACGGCTCGCACAGATACGCAGTATTTT. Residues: CASSFGTARTDTQYF.